The 4 T cell receptor beta chains listed next were all sequenced from one sample in a study of early T cells in non-severe SARS-CoV-2 infection. TCRdb passed the 5' RACE reads through MiXCR, listing each CDR3 protein once. The table lists approximately 71,000 distinct CDR3 sequences, approximately 13% of them singletons. The sample taken for sequencing was whole blood. These receptor sequences come from an adult who was a healthcare worker with PCR-confirmed SARS-CoV-2 infection or an uninfected control (not recorded which).

The rearrangement joins TRBV4-3 to TRBJ1-1; TRBD1 aligns across 8 bases. The CDR3 is 15 residues long. V was clipped by 2 bases and J by 4 bases; unmatched bases: 6. Germline CDR1 is LGHNA and CDR2 is YSLEER. This CDR3 is CASSQQRQGSTEAFF. In DNA, the CDR3 is TGCGCCAGCAGCCAACAGAGACAGGGGAGCACTGAAGCTTTCTTT.

Remarks on this clonotype: Compared with germline, one end of the junction differs, possibly owing to a read error. This chain links TRBV18 with TRBJ1-1; perhaps TRBD1 as D (6 bases). This CDR3 spans 11 amino acids. Germline CDR1 and CDR2: KGHSH and LQKENI. The CDR3 is CASSPRTALSF. CDR3 in DNA: TGTGCCAGCTCACCACGGACAGCCTTAAGCTTT.

The chain joins TRBV3-1 to TRBJ2-1; the D call may be TRBD1 or TRBD2 (5 bases each). The CDR3 runs 11 residues. V was shortened by 4 bases and J by 9 bases, with 7 bases between the two germline ends. CDR1 and CDR2 (germline): LGHDT, YNNKEL (reference sequence). This CDR3 reads CASSRGSEQFF. As DNA, the CDR3 is TGTGCCAGCAGCCGGGGGTCTGAGCAGTTCTTC.

The V call is TRBV9, the J call TRBJ2-1; 7 bases map to TRBD2. Germline trimming cut 1 base from V and 2 bases from J; bases unmatched to any gene: 6. This CDR3 has 16 amino acids. The V gene's germline CDR1 is SGDLS and CDR2 YYNGEE. CDR3 amino acids: CASSVFGGDPYNEQFF. CDR3 in DNA: TGTGCCAGCAGCGTATTTGGGGGGGACCCCTACAATGAGCAGTTCTTC.